These 16 T cell receptor beta chains were sequenced from one sample in a study of cytomegalovirus exposure and HLA in healthy donors. PCR was performed using 60 Vbeta and 13 Jbeta primers. TCRdb's copy holds only in-frame clones and misses some; the assay was immunoSEQ multiplex PCR. The table has approximately 190,000 clones, roughly four fifths seen once. Sequenced sample: PBMCs. The receptors come from a woman aged 18 to 35 in good health and CMV-seronegative.

V usage is TRBV6-1 and J usage is TRBJ1-5; D possibly corresponds to TRBD1 (5 bases). CDR3 size: 13 residues. CDR1 is MNHNS and CDR2 is SASEGT in the germline V gene. The V end was cut by 8 bases, the J end by 6 bases, with 14 bases between. The CDR3 here is CASRPRGSQPQHF. CDR3 nucleotides: TGTGCCAGCCGTCCTCGGGGGAGTCAGCCCCAGCATTTT.

The chain has TRBV6-5 and TRBJ2-3, with D possibly TRBD1 on 5 matching bases. The germline gives CDR1 MNHEY, CDR2 SVGAGI. V shed 5 bases and J shed 0 bases, with 9 bases lying between them. This CDR3 comprises 14 residues. CDR3 in DNA: TGTGCCAGCAGTCGACAGACTAGCACAGATACGCAGTATTTT. Translating it yields CASSRQTSTDTQYF.

This sequence joins TRBV4-1 and TRBJ2-1; 12 nucleotides agree with TRBD2. The trim removed 0 bases at V and 4 bases at J, leaving 4 bases unmatched. Germline V gene sequence: CDR1 MGHRA, CDR2 YSYEKL. There are 17 residues in the CDR3. The CDR3 DNA reads TGCGCCAGCAGCCAAGATATGACTAGCGGGGGATACAATGAGCAGTTCTTC. Its translation is CASSQDMTSGGYNEQFF.

This clone appeared a single time. The chain couples TRBV7-7 to TRBJ1-1; 8 nucleotides agree with TRBD1. With 5 bases clipped from V and 1 base from J, the junction kept 6 bases outside the gene matches. Germline CDR1 SSHAT, CDR2 FNYEAQ (reference sequence). The CDR3 is 15 amino acids. CDR3 nucleotides: TGTGCCAGCAGCCCAGCGGGGACAGGGAACACTGAAGCTTTCTTT. It is translated as CASSPAGTGNTEAFF.

The rearrangement links TRBV18 to TRBJ1-2; 8 bases agree with TRBD1. The CDR3 totals 13 residues. Germline loops: CDR1 KGHSH, CDR2 LQKENI. V gave up 2 bases and J gave up 7 bases; unmatched junction bases: 3. The CDR3 coding sequence is TGTGCCAGCTCACCAGGGACAGGTTTTGGCTACACCTTC. Translation: CASSPGTGFGYTF.

V usage is TRBV13 and J usage is TRBJ2-5; D remains unclear. Deletions cut 7 bases from V and 2 bases from J, with 11 bases between. This CDR3 has 13 amino acids. The V gene's germline CDR1 is PRHDT and CDR2 FYEKMQ (reference sequence). For the CDR3, the DNA is TGTGCCAGCAACCCGGCAGGACAAGAGACCCAGTACTTC. This codes for CASNPAGQETQYF.

The rearrangement uses TRBV6-5 and TRBJ2-7, with D hard to call. CDR1 MNHEY and CDR2 SVGAGI come from the germline V gene. CDR3 size: 14 residues. V was clipped by 2 bases and J by 3 bases, with 11 bases between them. The CDR3 DNA is TGTGCCAGCAGTTACACGAGACATTTCTACGAGCAGTACTTC. It specifies CASSYTRHFYEQYF.

The chain joins TRBV7-9 to TRBJ2-5, with 8 nucleotides matching TRBD1. Germline V CDR1 and CDR2: SEHNR, FQNEAQ (reference sequence). The trim removed 2 bases at V and 4 bases at J, leaving 9 bases unmatched. CDR3 size: 16 residues. This CDR3 reads CASSLSHQGARETQYF. CDR3 DNA sequence: TGTGCCAGCAGCTTATCACACCAGGGGGCCCGAGAGACCCAGTACTTC.

The gene calls are TRBV5-1 and TRBJ2-3, with a possible D match to TRBD2 (6 bases). Germline-derived CDR1 and CDR2 are SGHRS and YFSETQ. The CDR3 loop spans 15 amino acids. Between the trimmed V and J ends, which lost 4 bases and 2 bases, there was a span of 14 bases. The CDR3 DNA sequence: TGCGCCAGCAGCATCGGGACTCTTGACACAGATACGCAGTATTTT. This translates into CASSIGTLDTDTQYF.

This clone has more than one count but fewer than ten. The rearrangement uses TRBV7-9 and TRBJ1-2; D remains ambiguous. CDR1 is SEHNR and CDR2 is FQNEAQ in the germline V gene (reference sequence). The V gene lost 0 bases and the J gene lost 5 bases, with 10 bases spanning the gap. The CDR3 length is 14 residues. The CDR3 is CASSLARDGYGYTF. The CDR3 DNA reads as TGTGCCAGCAGCTTAGCGAGGGATGGTTATGGCTACACCTTC. The full variable domain, with the rest looked up from reference TRBV7-9 and TRBJ1-2, is DTGVSQNPRHKITKRGQNVTFRCDPISEHNRLYWYRQTLGQGPEFLTYFQNEAQLEKSRLLSDRFSAERPKGSFSTLEIQRTEQGDSAMYLCASSLARDGYGYTFGSGTRLTVV.

This clone was seen a handful of times. This chain joins TRBV5-1 and TRBJ2-5, with TRBD1 as a possible D gene (5 bases). The end of the DNA is better explained by TRBJ2-7, so the J call may be wrong. The CDR3 extends over 15 amino acids. The germline CDR1 and CDR2 sequences are SGHRS and YFSETQ. CDR3 residues: CASSLVPGAPYEQYF. The CDR3, as DNA: TGCGCCAGCAGCTTGGTACCTGGGGCCCCCTACGAGCAGTACTTC.

The chain has TRBV7-3 and TRBJ1-1, with 7 bases aligning to TRBD1. The CDR3 consists of 15 residues. V gave up 1 base and J gave up 0 bases; unmatched junction bases: 2. Germline V gene lookup returns CDR1 SGHTA and CDR2 FQGTGA. CDR3 in amino acids: CASSLSQGVNTEAFF. The DNA of the CDR3 is TGTGCCAGCAGCTTAAGTCAGGGGGTGAACACTGAAGCTTTCTTT.

The chain combines TRBV5-6 with TRBJ1-4, with unresolved D. Trimming cost V 5 bases and J 6 bases, with 14 bases left between them. This CDR3 is built from 14 residues. The germline gives CDR1 SGHDT, CDR2 YYEEEE. The CDR3 region is CASRFGVMDEKLFF. In DNA, the CDR3 is TGTGCCAGCAGATTCGGGGTTATGGATGAAAAACTGTTTTTT. The full variable domain, its missing parts supplied by reference TRBV5-6 and TRBJ1-4, is DAGVTQSPTHLIKTRGQQVTLRCSPKSGHDTVSWYQQALGQGPQFIFQYYEEEERQRGNFPDRFSGHQFPNYSSELNVNALLLGDSALYLCASRFGVMDEKLFFGSGTQLSVL.

V is TRBV18 and J is TRBJ2-7, with a possible D match to TRBD1 (5 bases). The CDR3 is made up of 15 amino acids. V was pared by 3 bases and J by 1 base, with 13 bases between. CDR1 is KGHSH, CDR2 LQKENI, per germline. CDR3 in amino acids: CASSPSDSPSYEQYF. The CDR3 coding sequence is TGTGCCAGCTCACCTTCAGACAGTCCTTCCTACGAGCAGTACTTC.

This clone was seen at least ten times. The chain recombines TRBV5-1 with TRBJ2-2, with D tentatively TRBD1 (5 bases). The CDR3 runs to 13 residues. CDR1 and CDR2 from the germline V gene are SGHRS and YFSETQ. The germline V and J ends were trimmed by 4 bases and 8 bases, with 12 bases remaining between them. The CDR3 nucleotides are TGCGCCAGCAGCCGTGACAGTCAGGGGGAGCTGTTTTTT. The encoded protein is CASSRDSQGELFF.

This chain links TRBV2 with TRBJ2-3; D perhaps matches TRBD2 (6 bases). Germline V lookup: CDR1 SNHLY, CDR2 FYNNEI. The ends were cut back, 4 bases at V and 5 bases at J, with 10 bases in the middle. This CDR3 is built from 13 residues. Written as DNA, the CDR3 is TGTGCCAGCAGTGTCGGGGGTCAAGATACGCAGTATTTT. Amino acids: CASSVGGQDTQYF.